These 26 T cell receptor beta chains came from one sample sequenced in a study of cytomegalovirus exposure and HLA in healthy donors. Sequenced by immunoSEQ multiplex PCR; TCRdb stores in-frame clones only, minus some. The data hold over 200,000 clones, with around 88% observed a single time. The sequencing sample was made of PBMCs. The receptors here all came from a woman aged 18-29 years in good health and CMV-seronegative.

The genes are TRBV6-6 and TRBJ1-1; no definite D call. The CDR3 contains 14 residues. CDR1 is MNHNY, CDR2 SVGAGI, per germline (reference sequence). The ends were cut back, 2 bases at V and 4 bases at J, with 11 bases in the middle. In nucleotides, the CDR3 is TGTGCCAGCAGTTACGCCGGTGGTGGCACTGAAGCTTTCTTT. Protein product: CASSYAGGGTEAFF.

The rearrangement links TRBV29-1 to TRBJ2-2; 10 positions match TRBD2. Germline lookup yields CDR1 SQVTM and CDR2 ANQGSEA. The length of the CDR3 is 15 residues. V was clipped by 8 bases and J by 4 bases; unmatched bases: 10. The CDR3 region has the DNA TGCAGCTCCAATGGGGCTAGCGGGAGCACCGGGGAGCTGTTTTTT. Its protein product is CSSNGASGSTGELFF.

The chain joins TRBV19 to TRBJ1-1; 7 bases are shared with TRBD1. Looked up from germline, CDR1 is LNHDA and CDR2 is SQIVND (reference sequence). V was pared by 5 bases and J by 0 bases, with 6 bases of the junction left unmatched. CDR3 length: 15 amino acids. CDR3 amino acids: CASSVTGALNTEAFF. Written as DNA, the CDR3 is TGTGCCAGTAGTGTAACAGGGGCCCTGAACACTGAAGCTTTCTTT.

The chain joins TRBV28 to TRBJ2-2; D possibly corresponds to TRBD1 (5 bases). The length of the CDR3 is 16 residues. V was shortened by 6 bases and J by 8 bases, with 22 bases between the two germline ends. CDR1 is MDHEN and CDR2 is SYDVKM in the germline V gene. CDR3 protein: CASSIGQGWFSGELFF. In nucleotides, the CDR3 is TGTGCCAGCAGCATCGGCCAGGGTTGGTTTTCTGGGGAGCTGTTTTTT.

The genes are TRBV19 and TRBJ2-3; the D gene is possibly TRBD2 (6 bases). CDR1 is LNHDA, CDR2 SQIVND, per germline (reference sequence). The CDR3 totals 13 residues. Trimming left V 3 bases short and J 4 bases short, with 8 bases between. In DNA form, the CDR3 reads TGTGCCAGTAGTATTGAGCGGGCAGATACGCAGTATTTT. Its protein is CASSIERADTQYF.

The chain carries TRBV5-1 and TRBJ2-7, with 9 bases lining up with TRBD2. The V gene end was trimmed by 0 bases and the J gene end by 1 base; junction bases not matched to a gene: 8. Germline CDR1 and CDR2: SGHRS and YFSETQ. CDR3 size: 17 residues. In nucleotides, the CDR3 is TGCGCCAGCAGCTTGGCTGCGGGGGGGGTACTATCCTACGAGCAGTACTTC. Encoded protein: CASSLAAGGVLSYEQYF. Using reference TRBV5-1 and TRBJ2-7 for the parts outside the CDR3, the full variable domain is KAGVTQTPRYLIKTRGQQVTLSCSPISGHRSVSWYQQTPGQGLQFLFEYFSETQRNKGNFPGRFSGRQFSNSRSEMNVSTLELGDSALYLCASSLAAGGVLSYEQYFGPGTRLTVT.

This clone was seen once. This sequence joins TRBV27 and TRBJ2-2; 8 nucleotides agree with TRBD2. CDR1 and CDR2 from the germline V gene are MNHEY and SMNVEV (reference sequence). Trimming cost V 3 bases and J 5 bases; bases outside gene matches: 5. The CDR3 is 15 amino acids. The CDR3 loop reads CASSLNAGGTGELFF. The CDR3 DNA sequence: TGTGCCAGCAGTTTGAATGCGGGGGGAACCGGGGAGCTGTTTTTT.

The V gene is TRBV9, the J gene TRBJ2-7; 10 bases fit TRBD2. The CDR3 contains 17 residues. With 3 bases clipped from V and 0 bases from J, the junction kept 9 bases outside the gene matches. CDR1 and CDR2 from the germline V gene are SGDLS and YYNGEE. In DNA form, the CDR3 reads TGTGCCAGCAGCGCAGGTTTAGGGACTAGCGACTCCTACGAGCAGTACTTC. Protein sequence: CASSAGLGTSDSYEQYF. Full variable domain (remainder filled in from reference TRBV9 and TRBJ2-7): DSGVTQTPKHLITATGQRVTLRCSPRSGDLSVYWYQQSLDQGLQFLIQYYNGEERAKGNILERFSAQQFPDLHSELNLSSLELGDSALYFCASSAGLGTSDSYEQYFGPGTRLTVT.

V usage is TRBV30 and J usage is TRBJ2-1, with TRBD2 as a possible D gene (6 bases). V dropped 5 bases and J dropped 2 bases, with 16 bases sitting between them. Germline V gene lookup returns CDR1 GTSNPN and CDR2 SVGIG (reference sequence). The CDR3 covers 15 residues. CDR3 in amino acids: CAWETGLSTYNEQFF. The CDR3, as DNA: TGTGCCTGGGAGACGGGACTCTCAACCTACAATGAGCAGTTCTTC.

The chain employs TRBV19 and TRBJ2-7; a possible D gene is TRBD2 (6 bases). This CDR3 region has 14 residues. The V end was cut by 3 bases, the J end by 2 bases, with 11 bases between. Germline CDR1 LNHDA, CDR2 SQIVND (reference sequence). The CDR3 bases are TGTGCCAGTAGTATCGGCCCGGGGGCCTACGAGCAGTACTTC. This gives the protein CASSIGPGAYEQYF.

V is TRBV9 and J is TRBJ2-7, with 9 bases lining up with TRBD2. Germline V CDR1 and CDR2: SGDLS, YYNGEE. The CDR3 is 14 residues long. Trimming at V came to 0 bases and at J to 6 bases, leaving 4 bases not matched to a gene. This chain's CDR3 is CASSVVSGSGEQYF. The DNA for the CDR3 is TGTGCCAGCAGCGTAGTTAGCGGGAGTGGCGAGCAGTACTTC.

The J gene is TRBJ1-2, the V gene TRBV28, with 11 bases fitting TRBD1. The ends lost 6 bases at V and 8 bases at J; junction bases unmatched: 5. In germline, CDR1 is MDHEN, CDR2 SYDVKM. This CDR3 spans 13 amino acids. CDR3 sequence reads: CASRDRGRKGYTF. The CDR3 nucleotides read TGTGCCAGCAGGGACAGGGGGCGCAAGGGCTACACCTTC.

The gene calls are TRBV9 and TRBJ2-6, with D possibly being TRBD1 (6 bases). The CDR3 consists of 16 residues. V was pared by 3 bases and J by 0 bases, with 10 bases between. The germline gives CDR1 SGDLS, CDR2 YYNGEE. The CDR3 sequence: CASSGGQSSGANVLTF. CDR3 nucleotides: TGTGCCAGCAGCGGAGGACAGAGCTCTGGGGCCAACGTCCTGACTTTC.

The rearrangement links TRBV29-1 to TRBJ1-1; D possibly corresponds to TRBD1 (6 bases). V was clipped by 4 bases and J by 0 bases, with 9 bases between them. The germline V gene has CDR1 SQVTM and CDR2 ANQGSEA. The length of the CDR3 is 13 residues. Here the CDR3 DNA reads TGCAGCGTTGGGCAGGGGCTGAACACTGAAGCTTTCTTT. Residues: CSVGQGLNTEAFF.

This clone has a handful of counts. This sequence joins TRBV7-9 and TRBJ1-3; D is unclear. V shed 8 bases and J shed 0 bases, with 17 bases lying between them. Germline CDR1 SEHNR, CDR2 FQNEAQ (reference sequence). The CDR3 is 16 amino acids. CDR3 region: CASGGLGGDSGNTIYF. The CDR3 DNA sequence: TGTGCCAGCGGTGGACTCGGAGGCGACTCTGGAAACACCATATATTTT. The full variable domain, its missing parts supplied by reference TRBV7-9 and TRBJ1-3, is DTGVSQNPRHKITKRGQNVTFRCDPISEHNRLYWYRQTLGQGPEFLTYFQNEAQLEKSRLLSDRFSAERPKGSFSTLEIQRTEQGDSAMYLCASGGLGGDSGNTIYFGEGSWLTVV.

This clone was detected only once. The gene calls are TRBV2 and TRBJ1-1, with 8 bases aligning to TRBD1. Germline trimming cut 4 bases from V and 4 bases from J; bases unmatched to any gene: 5. This CDR3 spans 14 amino acids. CDR1 and CDR2 (germline): SNHLY, FYNNEI. The CDR3 here is CASSVDRVVTEAFF. CDR3 DNA sequence: TGTGCCAGCAGTGTGGACAGGGTGGTCACTGAAGCTTTCTTT.

This chain joins TRBV6-5 and TRBJ2-1; TRBD2 matches 7 bases. The CDR3 has 13 residues. Losses at the gene ends were 6 bases for V and 6 bases for J; bases not matched to a gene: 5. CDR1 is MNHEY and CDR2 is SVGAGI in the germline V gene. The CDR3 loop reads CASSRGDFNEQFF. CDR3 DNA sequence: TGTGCCAGCAGCCGGGGGGACTTCAATGAGCAGTTCTTC.

The chain joins TRBV6-1 to TRBJ1-1; D gene unclear. The CDR3 contains 15 residues. Germline V gene lookup returns CDR1 MNHNS and CDR2 SASEGT. The ends were cut back, 3 bases at V and 3 bases at J, with 14 bases in the middle. The CDR3 DNA sequence: TGTGCCAGCAGTGATCAGAGGGTTGCGTACACTGAAGCTTTCTTT. It specifies CASSDQRVAYTEAFF.

This chain connects TRBV19 to TRBJ1-5, with 11 bases aligning to TRBD1. CDR3 length: 16 residues. Germline V lookup: CDR1 LNHDA, CDR2 SQIVND (reference sequence). V lost 1 base, J lost 6 bases, and 5 bases stayed unmatched. The CDR3 protein is CASSIAPGTGGQPQHF. The CDR3 DNA reads as TGTGCCAGTAGTATAGCCCCCGGGACAGGGGGTCAGCCCCAGCATTTT.

The genes are TRBV4-3 and TRBJ1-1, with D possibly being TRBD1 (5 bases). This CDR3 is 13 amino acids long. V shed 0 bases and J shed 10 bases, with 12 bases lying between them. Germline V CDR1 and CDR2: LGHNA, YSLEER. The CDR3 coding sequence is TGCGCCAGCAGCCAAGATTTGGCCGGGGGAGCTTTCTTT. It encodes CASSQDLAGGAFF.

CDR3 sequence reads: CASSLGGVGGWYEQYF. DNA for the CDR3: TGTGCCAGCAGCTTAGGAGGGGTGGGGGGTTGGTACGAGCAGTACTTC. V gene TRBV7-6 combines with J gene TRBJ2-7; D might be TRBD2 (6 bases). The CDR3 extends over 16 amino acids. The V end lost 1 base, the J end lost 4 bases, and 17 bases lay between the germline ends. CDR1 and CDR2 from the germline V gene are SGHVS and FNYEAQ.

The genes are TRBV29-1 and TRBJ1-2; D is unclear. Deletions cut 1 base from V and 0 bases from J, with 12 bases between. Germline V gene data show CDR1 as SQVTM and CDR2 as ANQGSEA. CDR3 length: 15 amino acids. The CDR3 region has the DNA TGCAGCGTTGAAGCTTCAGGATACACTAACTATGGCTACACCTTC. It yields the protein CSVEASGYTNYGYTF.

This chain joins TRBV18 and TRBJ2-2, with D maybe TRBD2 (5 bases). This CDR3 is built from 12 residues. Looked up from germline, CDR1 is KGHSH and CDR2 is LQKENI. The V end lost 5 bases, the J end lost 8 bases, and 9 bases lay between the germline ends. CDR3 region: CASSILAGELFF. Here the CDR3 DNA reads TGTGCCAGCTCAATCCTAGCAGGGGAGCTGTTTTTT.

The rearrangement uses TRBV27 and TRBJ2-7; TRBD2 agrees at 8 bases. CDR1 is MNHEY and CDR2 is SMNVEV in the germline V gene (reference sequence). CDR3 length: 15 residues. Trimming at V came to 3 bases and at J to 5 bases, leaving 9 bases not matched to a gene. The CDR3: CASSLGGLARNEQYF. In DNA, the CDR3 is TGTGCCAGCAGTTTGGGTGGACTAGCCCGAAACGAGCAGTACTTC.

J is TRBJ2-3 and V is TRBV7-9; TRBD2 is a possible D gene (6 bases). Germline loops: CDR1 SEHNR, CDR2 FQNEAQ (reference sequence). This CDR3 has 13 amino acids. V was clipped by 4 bases and J by 7 bases, with 12 bases between them. The CDR3 region has the DNA TGTGCCAGCAGCTCGCAGGCGGGGAATACGCAGTATTTT. Translated: CASSSQAGNTQYF.

The rearrangement joins TRBV5-3 to TRBJ2-1; TRBD2 aligns across 11 bases. TRBV5-3 falls under the ORF class, with uncertain function. V lost 3 bases and J lost 3; bases outside the gene matches: 5. There are 16 residues in the CDR3. Written as DNA, the CDR3 is TGTGCCAGAAGCTGGGGGACTAGCGGCCTCTACAATGAGCAGTTCTTC. As protein: CARSWGTSGLYNEQFF.